This T cell receptor beta chain stems from a study of blood T cells in healthy people across ages. Primed by a sample-barcoded 5' primer and a J-beta primer mix, a second PCR proceeded for about 7 to 12 cycles. TCRdb processed the 5' RACE reads anew with MiXCR; each CDR3 protein has one entry. The sample includes 450,000 to 650,000 distinct CDR3 sequences, about 24% of them seen just once. This CDR3 is 16 amino acids long. Germline V gives CDR1 SGDLS, CDR2 YYNGEE. V lost 0 bases and J lost 7; bases outside the gene matches: 9. In this sample, this clonotype turned up a few times. The study drew donors from healthy Caucasian individuals in Russia aged about 6 to 95. Isolating PBMCs gave at least 6.5 million of these cells per sample. A further study also used this sample, focusing on T cells of mothers and their children. Turning to that study: Versus unrelated pairs, overlap was slightly higher in related mother-child pairs, without reaching significance.

The source material was blood. The rearrangement links TRBV9 to TRBJ2-1, with 8 bases aligning to TRBD2. The clonotype was recovered from a boy between 5 and 17 years old in good health. The CDR3 DNA is TGTGCCAGCAGCGTAGGGGGTAGCGGGGCTGGGAATGAGCAGTTCTTC. As protein: CASSVGGSGAGNEQFF.